This T cell receptor (beta chain) is from a study of coeliac disease. General observations from the study: Active celiac intraepithelial and lamina propria samples had lower TRB and TRG clonality than control samples. Unbiased detection of gliadin-specific T cells was judged not feasible with this approach.

Of note for this clone: The antigen remains unidentified.

CDR1 and CDR2 (germline): SGHTA, FQGNSA. V was clipped by 5 bases and J by 8 bases; unmatched bases: 19. This CDR3 contains 17 residues. Method: immunoSEQ multiplex PCR; TCRdb's copy keeps in-frame clones and lacks some. The data show a few thousand clones, 66% seen once. Material: intraepithelial lymphocytes from the gut. This receptor was obtained from a woman in her late teens or twenties with active celiac disease. The chain recombines TRBV7-2 with TRBJ1-2; 8 bases match TRBD1. CDR3 nucleotides: TGTGCCAGCAGCCCTACCGGGACAGGCATGACATCGAGCGGCTACACCTTC. This translates into CASSPTGTGMTSSGYTF.